One and the same sample provided the 30 T cell receptor beta chains below, sequenced in a study of blood T cell repertoires in COVID-19. Repertoires were generated with immunoSEQ multiplex PCR, while TCRdb's copy carries only in-frame clones and drops some. The sample consists of under 500,000 clones, about 89% of them appearing once. The sample comprised peripheral blood. The receptor source for this set is a woman in her thirties with acute or convalescent COVID-19.

The rearrangement uses TRBV6-6 and TRBJ1-6; no clear D. Germline V gene sequence: CDR1 MNHNY, CDR2 SVGAGI (reference sequence). The CDR3 runs to 12 residues. V dropped 7 bases and J dropped 9 bases, with 10 bases sitting between them. CDR3 sequence: CASTAVGSPLHF. The CDR3 nucleotides are TGTGCCAGCACCGCCGTCGGTTCACCCCTCCACTTT.

V is TRBV4-2 and J is TRBJ2-3, with 9 bases fitting TRBD2. V shed 0 bases and J 2 bases; nucleotides not matched to a gene: 6. Germline V gene lookup returns CDR1 LGHNA and CDR2 YNFKEQ. This CDR3 has 17 residues. CDR3 residues: CASSQDASGVNTDTQYF. CDR3 DNA sequence: TGTGCCAGCAGCCAAGACGCTAGCGGGGTAAACACAGATACGCAGTATTTT.

The chain recombines TRBV21-1 with TRBJ1-1; no check of the table's D call, TRBD1, against the DNA was made. TRBV21-1 is a recognized pseudogene. The CDR3 has 17 amino acids. The chain's CDR3 is CAARTGQGCPNATEAFF. Here the CDR3 DNA reads TGTGCCGCTAGGACGGGACAGGGGTGTCCGAACGCCACTGAAGCTTTCTTT.

The chain links TRBV2 to TRBJ1-5, with D perhaps matching TRBD1 (6 bases). CDR1 SNHLY and CDR2 FYNNEI come from the germline V gene. Trimming removed 6 bases from V and 1 base from J, with 10 bases in between. The CDR3 consists of 14 residues. Written as DNA, the CDR3 is TGTGCCAGCAGCCCCGGGACAAGCAATCAGCCCCAGCATTTT. Encoded protein: CASSPGTSNQPQHF.

The genes are TRBV30 and TRBJ1-5, with D unclear. Trimming took off 1 base at V and 0 bases at J, with 7 bases between the two ends. The germline gives CDR1 GTSNPN, CDR2 SVGIG (reference sequence). The CDR3 contains 14 residues. For the CDR3, the DNA is TGTGCCTGGAGTGCAGATTATAGCAATCAGCCCCAGCATTTT. Amino acids: CAWSADYSNQPQHF.

The chain carries TRBV5-3 and TRBJ1-6; D remains ambiguous. TRBV5-3 is an ORF, with its function uncertain. The germline V and J ends were trimmed by 4 bases and 0 bases, with 20 bases remaining between them. The CDR3 extends over 19 amino acids. The CDR3 region has the DNA TGTGCCAGAAGCCCTGAACTTGAGACGGGAAACTCCTATAATTCACCCCTCCACTTT. It encodes CARSPELETGNSYNSPLHF.

This clone was detected only once. V usage is TRBV13 and J usage is TRBJ2-7; 7 bases fit TRBD1. Germline CDR1 PRHDT, CDR2 FYEKMQ (reference sequence). CDR3 length: 12 residues. Trimming cost V 11 bases and J 5 bases; bases outside gene matches: 9. The CDR3 here is CARQGNLHEQYF. The CDR3 DNA is TGTGCCCGACAGGGTAATCTCCACGAGCAGTACTTC.

This chain uses TRBV5-1 with TRBJ2-3; D gene unclear. This CDR3 region has 13 residues. Trimming took 5 bases from V and 3 from J, leaving 10 bases between them. CDR1 and CDR2 from the germline V gene are SGHRS and YFSETQ. Here the CDR3 DNA reads TGCGCCAGCAGAGTACCCGGGACAGATACGCAGTATTTT. Translating it yields CASRVPGTDTQYF.

V is TRBV5-1 and J is TRBJ2-2, with D unclear. The CDR3 loop spans 14 amino acids. CDR1 and CDR2 from the germline V gene are SGHRS and YFSETQ. V was shortened by 0 bases and J by 3 bases, with 6 bases between the two germline ends. CDR3 sequence reads: CASSLVSDTGELFF. CDR3 coding DNA: TGCGCCAGCAGCTTGGTCAGTGACACCGGGGAGCTGTTTTTT.

CDR3 region: CASGTGFYYEQYF. The CDR3 nucleotides are TGTGCCAGCGGGACAGGATTTTACTACGAGCAGTACTTC. The rearrangement uses TRBV27 and TRBJ2-7, with 8 bases lining up with TRBD1. CDR1 is MNHEY and CDR2 is SMNVEV in the germline V gene (reference sequence). The CDR3 covers 13 residues. V lost 8 bases to trimming and J lost 3 bases; unmatched junction nucleotides: 6.

This chain uses TRBV7-9 with TRBJ1-4; 8 nucleotides line up with TRBD1. The CDR3 consists of 15 residues. The junction had 6 bases not matched to a gene; V was cut back by 1 base and J by 8 bases. The germline CDR1 and CDR2 sequences are SEHNR and FQNEAQ (reference sequence). CDR3 loop: CASSLGQGAREKLFF. CDR3 nucleotide sequence: TGTGCCAGCAGCTTAGGGCAGGGGGCCAGAGAAAAACTGTTTTTT. The full variable domain, its missing parts supplied by reference TRBV7-9 and TRBJ1-4, is DTGVSQNPRHKITKRGQNVTFRCDPISEHNRLYWYRQTLGQGPEFLTYFQNEAQLEKSRLLSDRFSAERPKGSFSTLEIQRTEQGDSAMYLCASSLGQGAREKLFFGSGTQLSVL.

The chain combines TRBV6-5 with TRBJ2-5; maybe TRBD1 (6 bases). Trimming stripped 7 bases from V and 5 bases from J, with 20 bases between. This CDR3 contains 15 residues. The germline V gene has CDR1 MNHEY and CDR2 SVGAGI. CDR3 protein: CASIPNAGVRETQYF. The CDR3 DNA sequence: TGTGCCAGCATACCGAATGCAGGGGTACGGGAGACCCAGTACTTC.

Regarding this clone: The sample contains more than one DNA sequence encoding this CDR3. The CDR3 protein is CASSLAPGTSGGGNEQFF. CDR3 DNA sequence: TGTGCCAGCAGCTTAGCCCCCGGGACTAGCGGGGGAGGGAATGAGCAGTTCTTC. V is TRBV7-6 and J is TRBJ2-1; 14 bases are shared with TRBD2. CDR3 length: 18 amino acids. Trimming took 0 bases from V and 7 from J; bases not matched to a gene: 8. Germline values: CDR1 SGHVS, CDR2 FNYEAQ. Drawing the rest from reference TRBV7-6 and TRBJ2-1, the complete variable domain is GAGVSQSPRYKVTKRGQDVALRCDPISGHVSLYWYRQALGQGPEFLTYFNYEAQQDKSGLPNDRFSAERPEGSISTLTIQRTEQRDSAMYRCASSLAPGTSGGGNEQFFGPGTRLTVL.

The CDR3 sequence is CASKGANHRGEKLFF. CDR3 nucleotide sequence: TGTGCCAGCAAGGGGGCCAACCATCGTGGTGAAAAACTGTTTTTT. The rearrangement links TRBV6-5 to TRBJ1-4, with 7 bases aligning to TRBD1. Losses at the gene ends were 7 bases for V and 7 bases for J; bases not matched to a gene: 12. Germline loops: CDR1 MNHEY, CDR2 SVGAGI. The CDR3 length is 15 residues.

CDR3 in amino acids: CARRDRNTYEQYF. CDR3 DNA sequence: TGTGCCAGGCGGGACCGGAACACCTACGAGCAGTACTTC. V usage is TRBV30 and J usage is TRBJ2-7; tentative D call: TRBD2 (6 bases). Germline CDR1 is GTSNPN and CDR2 is SVGIG (reference sequence). The CDR3 covers 13 residues. V shed 8 bases and J shed 2 bases, with 16 bases lying between them. Using reference TRBV30 and TRBJ2-7 for the parts outside the CDR3, the full variable domain is SQTIHQWPATLVQPVGSPLSLECTVEGTSNPNLYWYRQAAGRGLQLLFYSVGIGQISSEVPQNLSASRPQDRQFILSSKKLLLSDSGFYLCARRDRNTYEQYFGPGTRLTVT.

This chain uses TRBV7-6 with TRBJ2-7; the match to TRBD2 covers 7 bases. The CDR3 totals 13 residues. Germline values: CDR1 SGHVS, CDR2 FNYEAQ. J lost 4 bases, V lost 3 bases, and 3 bases had no gene match. The CDR3 DNA follows: TGTGCCAGCAGCTTGGGTAGCGGGTACGAGCAGTACTTC. It encodes CASSLGSGYEQYF.

Comments on this clone: The sample holds other DNA sequences that translate to the same CDR3. This chain connects TRBV11-2 to TRBJ2-2; no definite D call. With 4 bases removed from V and 0 bases from J, the gap between germline ends came to 3 bases. The CDR3 is made up of 13 amino acids. Per the germline V gene, CDR1 is SGHAT and CDR2 is FQNNGV. The CDR3 is CASSSTNTGELFF. The CDR3, as DNA: TGTGCCAGCAGCTCCACGAACACCGGGGAGCTGTTTTTT.

J is TRBJ2-7 and V is TRBV30; D gene uncertain. V shed 4 bases and J shed 6 bases, with 13 bases lying between them. Germline V gene sequence: CDR1 GTSNPN, CDR2 SVGIG (reference sequence). CDR3 length: 12 residues. CDR3 DNA sequence: TGTGCCTGGAATGATGGGCAGGCCGAGCAGTACTTC. Encoded protein: CAWNDGQAEQYF.

This chain links TRBV19 with TRBJ1-4; TRBD1 matches 7 bases. Trimming took 7 bases from V and 5 from J; bases not matched to a gene: 7. CDR1 LNHDA and CDR2 SQIVND come from the germline V gene (reference sequence). The CDR3 totals 14 residues. CDR3 nucleotides: TGTGCCAGTACCCCCGGGACAGAGAATGAAAAACTGTTTTTT. This translates into CASTPGTENEKLFF.

The chain is built from TRBV29-1 and TRBJ2-3; the D gene is possibly TRBD1 (6 bases). In germline, CDR1 is SQVTM, CDR2 ANQGSEA. V lost 4 bases to trimming and J lost 2 bases, with 10 bases between them. The CDR3 is made up of 13 amino acids. The CDR3 DNA sequence: TGCAGCGTTGGGGGGCTTACCACAGATACGCAGTATTTT. Its protein product is CSVGGLTTDTQYF.

J is TRBJ2-1 and V is TRBV5-1; 9 bases match TRBD2. The junction had 5 bases not matched to a gene; V was cut back by 2 bases and J by 5 bases. Looked up from germline, CDR1 is SGHRS and CDR2 is YFSETQ. CDR3 length equals 15 residues. The CDR3 sequence: CASSLAGGLHNEQFF. The CDR3 DNA is TGCGCCAGCAGCTTAGCGGGGGGCTTACACAATGAGCAGTTCTTC.

CDR3 loop: CASSQGQGAGGYEQYF. DNA for the CDR3: TGCGCCAGCAGCCAAGGACAGGGGGCAGGCGGGTACGAGCAGTACTTC. The genes are TRBV4-1 and TRBJ2-7; 10 nucleotides match TRBD1. The CDR3 has 16 amino acids. V lost 1 base and J lost 4; bases outside the gene matches: 7. The germline CDR1 and CDR2 sequences are MGHRA and YSYEKL.

The J gene is TRBJ2-7, the V gene TRBV5-6; the match to TRBD1 covers 8 bases. Trimming at V came to 2 bases and at J to 2 bases, leaving 3 bases not matched to a gene. CDR3 length: 14 residues. Germline loops: CDR1 SGHDT, CDR2 YYEEEE. The CDR3 is CASSFGTGTYEQYF. The CDR3 DNA reads as TGTGCCAGCAGCTTTGGGACAGGTACCTACGAGCAGTACTTC.

The chain combines TRBV28 with TRBJ2-1; 8 nucleotides agree with TRBD2. Trimming took 6 bases from V and 5 from J; bases not matched to a gene: 6. The CDR3 sequence is 14 residues long. Germline lookup yields CDR1 MDHEN and CDR2 SYDVKM. DNA of the CDR3: TGTGCCAGCAGAGAGCGGGGGCGCAACAATGAGCAGTTCTTC. It is translated as CASRERGRNNEQFF.

The chain carries TRBV3-1 (or the pseudogene TRBV3-2) and TRBJ1-1; D might be TRBD1 (6 bases). The CDR3 spans 14 residues. The germline V and J ends were trimmed by 0 bases and 7 bases, with 12 bases remaining between them. The germline CDR1 and CDR2 sequences are LGHDT and YNNKEL (reference sequence). The CDR3 nucleotides are TGTGCCAGCAGCCAAGAGTTGTGGACAGATGAAGCTTTCTTT. Amino acid sequence: CASSQELWTDEAFF.

This clone was detected a few times. V gene TRBV19 combines with J gene TRBJ1-5, with 10 nucleotides matching TRBD1. The V segment lost 8 bases and the J segment 6 bases; nucleotides outside the gene matches: 10. The germline CDR1 and CDR2 sequences are LNHDA and SQIVND (reference sequence). The length of the CDR3 is 15 residues. For the CDR3, the DNA is TGTGCCAGTGGCAGGACAGGGGGAATTAGTCAGCCCCAGCATTTT. Translation: CASGRTGGISQPQHF.

The chain couples TRBV3-1 (or the pseudogene TRBV3-2) to TRBJ2-6; possibly TRBD1 for D (5 bases). CDR3 length: 19 residues. CDR1 is LGHDT and CDR2 is YNNKEL in the germline V gene (reference sequence). The V end lost 2 bases, the J end lost 1 base, and 18 bases lay between the germline ends. For the CDR3, the DNA is TGTGCCAGCAGCCAAAGATCCCGCAGGGCAGGGTCTGGGGCCAACGTCCTGACTTTC. It encodes CASSQRSRRAGSGANVLTF.

The CDR3 here is CASSPRDRGPGYTF. In DNA, the CDR3 is TGTGCCAGCAGCCCCCGGGACAGGGGCCCTGGCTACACCTTC. V is TRBV2 and J is TRBJ1-2, with 10 bases identical to TRBD1. Germline CDR1 is SNHLY and CDR2 is FYNNEI. The CDR3 runs to 14 residues. The junction had 8 bases not matched to a gene; V was cut back by 6 bases and J by 7 bases.

V is TRBV4-1 and J is TRBJ2-2, with D unclear. CDR1 is MGHRA and CDR2 is YSYEKL in the germline V gene. The CDR3 loop spans 14 amino acids. The germline V and J ends were trimmed by 0 bases and 6 bases, with 8 bases remaining between them. CDR3 region: CASSQDEHAGELFF. The CDR3, as DNA: TGCGCCAGCAGCCAAGATGAGCATGCCGGGGAGCTGTTTTTT.

The V call is TRBV5-6, the J call TRBJ2-1, with D possibly being TRBD2 (6 bases). From germline, CDR1 is SGHDT and CDR2 YYEEEE. The CDR3 has 16 amino acids. Trimming took off 4 bases at V and 0 bases at J, with 14 bases between the two ends. CDR3 amino acids: CASSPLRGSSYNEQFF. CDR3 coding DNA: TGTGCCAGCAGCCCCCTCCGGGGGAGCTCCTACAATGAGCAGTTCTTC.